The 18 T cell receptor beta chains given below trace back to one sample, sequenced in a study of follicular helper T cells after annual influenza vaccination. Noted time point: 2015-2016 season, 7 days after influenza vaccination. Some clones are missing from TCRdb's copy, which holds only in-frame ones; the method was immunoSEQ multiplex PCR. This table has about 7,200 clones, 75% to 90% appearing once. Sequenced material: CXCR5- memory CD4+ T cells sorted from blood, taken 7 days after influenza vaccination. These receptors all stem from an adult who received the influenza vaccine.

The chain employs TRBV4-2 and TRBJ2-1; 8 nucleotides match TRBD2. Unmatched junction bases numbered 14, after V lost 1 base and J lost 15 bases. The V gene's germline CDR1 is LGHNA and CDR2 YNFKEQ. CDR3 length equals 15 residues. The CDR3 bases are TGTGCCAGCAGCCAAGTTCGGGGGGGCTTATATAATCGGTTCTTC. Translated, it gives CASSQVRGGLYNRFF.

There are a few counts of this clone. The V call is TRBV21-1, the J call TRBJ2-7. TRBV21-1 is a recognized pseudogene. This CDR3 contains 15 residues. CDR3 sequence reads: CASSKRAGRRYEQYF. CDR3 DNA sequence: TGTGCCAGCAGCAAACGGGCAGGACGACGTTACGAGCAGTACTTC.

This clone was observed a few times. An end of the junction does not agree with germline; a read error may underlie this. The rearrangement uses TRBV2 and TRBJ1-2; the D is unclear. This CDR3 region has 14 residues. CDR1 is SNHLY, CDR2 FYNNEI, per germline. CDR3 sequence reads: CASTEWGFHYGYTF. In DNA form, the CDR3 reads TGTGCCAGCACTGAATGGGGTTTCCACTATGGCTACACCTTC.

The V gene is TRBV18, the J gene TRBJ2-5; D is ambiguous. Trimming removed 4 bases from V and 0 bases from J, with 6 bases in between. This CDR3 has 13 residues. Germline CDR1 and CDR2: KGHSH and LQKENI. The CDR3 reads CASSQPNQETQYF. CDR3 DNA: TGTGCCAGCTCACAGCCCAACCAAGAGACCCAGTACTTC.

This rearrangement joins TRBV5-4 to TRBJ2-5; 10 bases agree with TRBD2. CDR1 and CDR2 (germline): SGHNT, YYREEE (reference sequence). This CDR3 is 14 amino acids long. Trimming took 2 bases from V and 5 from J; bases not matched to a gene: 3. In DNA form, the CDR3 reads TGTGCCAGCAGCTTACAGCGGGGGGGGGAGACCCAGTACTTC. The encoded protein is CASSLQRGGETQYF.

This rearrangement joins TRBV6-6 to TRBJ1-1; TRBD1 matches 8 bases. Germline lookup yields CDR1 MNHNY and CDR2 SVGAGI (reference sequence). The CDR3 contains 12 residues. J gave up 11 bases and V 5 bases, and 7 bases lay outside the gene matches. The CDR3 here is CASSAPGQGAFF. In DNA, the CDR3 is TGTGCCAGCAGTGCCCCCGGACAGGGTGCTTTCTTT.

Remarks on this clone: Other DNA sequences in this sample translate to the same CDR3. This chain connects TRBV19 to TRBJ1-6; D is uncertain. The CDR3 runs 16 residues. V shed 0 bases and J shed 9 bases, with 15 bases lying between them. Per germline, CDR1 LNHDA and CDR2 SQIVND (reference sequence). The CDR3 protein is CASSIDRPGGTSPLHF. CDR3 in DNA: TGTGCCAGTAGTATAGATCGGCCAGGCGGTACTTCACCCCTCCACTTT.

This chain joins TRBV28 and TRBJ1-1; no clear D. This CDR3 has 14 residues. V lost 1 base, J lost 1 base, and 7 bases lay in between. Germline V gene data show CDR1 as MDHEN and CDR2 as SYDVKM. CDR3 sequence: CASSLYSQNTEAFF. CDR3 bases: TGTGCCAGCAGTTTATACAGCCAGAACACTGAAGCTTTCTTT.

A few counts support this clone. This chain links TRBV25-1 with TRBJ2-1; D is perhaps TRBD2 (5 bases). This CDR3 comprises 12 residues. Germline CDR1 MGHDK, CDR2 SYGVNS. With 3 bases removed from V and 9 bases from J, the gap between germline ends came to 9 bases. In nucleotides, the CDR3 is TGTGCCAGCAGTGAGAGAGGGTCTGAGCAGTTCTTC. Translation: CASSERGSEQFF.

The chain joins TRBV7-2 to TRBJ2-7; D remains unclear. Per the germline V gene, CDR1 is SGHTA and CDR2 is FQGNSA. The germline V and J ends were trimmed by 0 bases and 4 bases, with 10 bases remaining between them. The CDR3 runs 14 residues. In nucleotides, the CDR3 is TGTGCCAGCAGCTTAGCGGTGGGTTCTTACGAGCAGTACTTC. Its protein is CASSLAVGSYEQYF.

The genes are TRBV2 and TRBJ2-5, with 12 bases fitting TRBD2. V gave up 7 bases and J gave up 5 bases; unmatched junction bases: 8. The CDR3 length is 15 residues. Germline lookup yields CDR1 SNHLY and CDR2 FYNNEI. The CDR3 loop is CASNSLAGGPETQYF. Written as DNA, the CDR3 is TGTGCCAGCAACTCTCTAGCGGGGGGGCCGGAGACCCAGTACTTC.

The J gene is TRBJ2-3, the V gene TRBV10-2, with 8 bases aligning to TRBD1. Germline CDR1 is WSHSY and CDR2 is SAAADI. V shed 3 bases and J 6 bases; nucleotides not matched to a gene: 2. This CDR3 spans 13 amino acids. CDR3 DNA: TGCGCCAGCAGTGACAGGGGGCGGGATACGCAGTATTTT. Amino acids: CASSDRGRDTQYF.

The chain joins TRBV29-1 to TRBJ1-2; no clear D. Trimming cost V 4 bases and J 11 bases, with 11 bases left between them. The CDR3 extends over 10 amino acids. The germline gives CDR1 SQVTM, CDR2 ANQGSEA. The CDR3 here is CSVGEVGYTF. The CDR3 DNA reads TGCAGCGTTGGAGAGGTAGGGTACACCTTC. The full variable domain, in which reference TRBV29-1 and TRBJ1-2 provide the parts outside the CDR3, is SAVISQKPSRDICQRGTSLTIQCQVDSQVTMMFWYRQQPGQSLTLIATANQGSEATYESGFVIDKFPISRPNLTFSTLTVSNMSPEDSSIYLCSVGEVGYTFGSGTRLTVV.

The CDR3 sequence is CASSPGTGYEQYF. CDR3 coding DNA: TGTGCCAGCAGCCCTGGGACTGGATACGAGCAGTACTTC. This chain links TRBV7-2 with TRBJ2-7, with D perhaps TRBD2 (6 bases). The germline gives CDR1 SGHTA, CDR2 FQGNSA. Deletions cut 5 bases from V and 4 bases from J, with 12 bases between. The CDR3 covers 13 residues.

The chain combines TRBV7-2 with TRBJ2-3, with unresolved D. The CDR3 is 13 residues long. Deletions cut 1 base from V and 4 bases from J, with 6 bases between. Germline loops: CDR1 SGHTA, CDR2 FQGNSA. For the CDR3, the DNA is TGTGCCAGCAGCTTAGAGGATGCAGATACGCAGTATTTT. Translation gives CASSLEDADTQYF.

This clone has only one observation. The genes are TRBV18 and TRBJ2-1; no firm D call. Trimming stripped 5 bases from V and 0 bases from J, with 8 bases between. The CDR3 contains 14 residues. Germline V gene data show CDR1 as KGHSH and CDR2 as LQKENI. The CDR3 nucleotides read TGTGCCAGCTCAGAGACAACCTCCTACAATGAGCAGTTCTTC. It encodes CASSETTSYNEQFF.

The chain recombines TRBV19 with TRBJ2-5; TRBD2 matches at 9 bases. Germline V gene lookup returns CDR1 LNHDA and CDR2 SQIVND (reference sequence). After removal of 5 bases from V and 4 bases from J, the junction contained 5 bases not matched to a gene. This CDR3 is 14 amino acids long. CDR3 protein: CASSLGTSPETQYF. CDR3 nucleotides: TGTGCCAGTAGTTTAGGGACTAGCCCAGAGACCCAGTACTTC.

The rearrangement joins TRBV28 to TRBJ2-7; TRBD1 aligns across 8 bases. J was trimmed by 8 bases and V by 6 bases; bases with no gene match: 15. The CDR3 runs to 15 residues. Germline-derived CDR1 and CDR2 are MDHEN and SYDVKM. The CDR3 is CASRTETGAPMKQYF. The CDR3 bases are TGTGCCAGCAGAACCGAGACAGGGGCGCCTATGAAGCAGTACTTC.